Below, 10 T cell receptor beta chains from the same sample are listed, as sequenced in a study of vaccination and CD4 T cells after COVID-19. These TCRs are of unknown antigen specificity. Treatment defined: roughly 10-day PBMC culture with coronavirus spike peptide pools or control peptides (ViraFEST assay). With the Oncomine TCR Beta short-read assay, DNA from cultured CD4+ T cells was sequenced. TCRdb independently ran MiXCR on the PCR reads; one entry per CDR3 protein. This sample yields 9,000 to 15,000 distinct CDR3 sequences, of which 35% to 50% are seen a single time; about 20% belongs to the top ten. Sequenced: cultured CD4+ T cells from blood. All receptors derive from a human donor with COVID-19.

This clonotype has only a few counts. This chain joins TRBV15 and TRBJ1-4; 9 nucleotides align to TRBD1. The V and J ends lost 1 base and 8 bases, in that order; junction bases with no gene match: 5. The CDR3 runs 15 residues. From germline, CDR1 is LNHNV and CDR2 YYDKDF (reference sequence). In DNA, the CDR3 is TGTGCCACCAGCAGAGTCACAGGGGGCGGCGAAAAACTGTTTTTT. This codes for CATSRVTGGGEKLFF.

V gene TRBV6-1 combines with J gene TRBJ2-3; D gene uncertain. V dropped 0 bases and J dropped 0 bases, with 4 bases sitting between them. Germline assignment: CDR1 MNHNS and CDR2 SASEGT. The CDR3 runs to 14 residues. The CDR3 reads CASSEARSTDTQYF. The CDR3 DNA follows: TGTGCCAGCAGTGAAGCGAGGAGCACAGATACGCAGTATTTT.

V gene TRBV7-2 combines with J gene TRBJ2-5; 7 bases match TRBD1. The CDR3 totals 15 residues. Trimming at V came to 2 bases and at J to 4 bases, leaving 7 bases not matched to a gene. CDR1 and CDR2 (germline): SGHTA, FQGNSA. In nucleotides, the CDR3 is TGTGCCAGCAGCTTACGAGGGGGCGTGAGAGAGACCCAGTACTTC. Amino acid sequence: CASSLRGGVRETQYF.

The chain carries TRBV5-1 and TRBJ1-1; D is ambiguous. This CDR3 has 12 amino acids. Germline loops: CDR1 SGHRS, CDR2 YFSETQ. V was trimmed by 4 bases and J by 6 bases, leaving 10 bases between them. DNA for the CDR3: TGCGCCAGCAGCGTGAGAGGCCCTGAAGCTTTCTTT. Its translation is CASSVRGPEAFF.

J is TRBJ1-1 and V is TRBV28; perhaps TRBD1 as D (6 bases). Per the germline V gene, CDR1 is MDHEN and CDR2 is SYDVKM. The CDR3 loop spans 15 amino acids. The ends were cut back, 4 bases at V and 0 bases at J, with 12 bases in the middle. CDR3 loop: CASSSVNRVNTEAFF. For the CDR3, the DNA is TGTGCCAGCAGTTCAGTAAACAGGGTGAACACTGAAGCTTTCTTT.

This clonotype was picked up a small number of times. This chain uses TRBV29-1 with TRBJ2-7; D may be TRBD1 (6 bases). This CDR3 spans 14 amino acids. V shed 7 bases and J shed 0 bases, with 16 bases lying between them. Germline-derived CDR1 and CDR2 are SQVTM and ANQGSEA. This CDR3 is CSAKTGLGSYEQYF. CDR3 in DNA: TGCAGCGCCAAAACAGGGCTCGGCTCCTACGAGCAGTACTTC.

This clonotype was detected a few times. The chain combines TRBV27 with TRBJ1-1, with D perhaps TRBD1 (6 bases). Deletions cut 5 bases from V and 4 bases from J, with 14 bases between. Germline V lookup: CDR1 MNHEY, CDR2 SMNVEV (reference sequence). The CDR3 has 14 residues. CDR3 in DNA: TGTGCCAGCAGTCCATTCCAGGGGACCACTGAAGCTTTCTTT. Amino acid sequence: CASSPFQGTTEAFF.

A few counts support this clonotype. The rearrangement joins TRBV20-1 to TRBJ2-5; D remains ambiguous. Germline V gene lookup returns CDR1 DFQATT and CDR2 SNEGSKA (reference sequence). The CDR3 covers 14 residues. V dropped 0 bases and J dropped 5 bases, with 13 bases sitting between them. The chain's CDR3 is CSARDQGQGETQYF. The CDR3 nucleotides are TGCAGTGCTAGAGATCAAGGCCAAGGGGAGACCCAGTACTTC.

The V call is TRBV14, the J call TRBJ1-1; 7 bases fit TRBD1. Trimming cost V 6 bases and J 5 bases; bases outside gene matches: 3. Germline V CDR1 and CDR2: SGHDN, FVKESK. The CDR3 runs 12 residues. The CDR3 nucleotides read TGTGCCAGCAGAAACAGGGGTACTGAAGCTTTCTTT. Its translation is CASRNRGTEAFF.

This clonotype has only a few counts. The V gene is TRBV6-2 or TRBV6-3, the J gene TRBJ1-1; no firm D call. The CDR3 covers 12 residues. V was trimmed by 6 bases and J by 0 bases, leaving 5 bases between them. CDR1 and CDR2 (germline): MNHEY, SVGEGT. Here the CDR3 reads CASSQMNTEAFF. CDR3 coding DNA: TGTGCCAGCAGCCAAATGAACACTGAAGCTTTCTTT.